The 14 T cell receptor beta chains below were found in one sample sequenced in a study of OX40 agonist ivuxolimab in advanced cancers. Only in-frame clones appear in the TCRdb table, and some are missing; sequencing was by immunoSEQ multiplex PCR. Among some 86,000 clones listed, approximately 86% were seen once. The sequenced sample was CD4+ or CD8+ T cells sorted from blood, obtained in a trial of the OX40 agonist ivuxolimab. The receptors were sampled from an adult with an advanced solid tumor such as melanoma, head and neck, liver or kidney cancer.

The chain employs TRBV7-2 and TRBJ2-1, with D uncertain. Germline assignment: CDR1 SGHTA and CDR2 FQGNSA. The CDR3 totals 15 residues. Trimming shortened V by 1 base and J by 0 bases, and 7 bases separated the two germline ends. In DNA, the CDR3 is TGTGCCAGCAGCTTAGTGATTAGCTCCTACAATGAGCAGTTCTTC. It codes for CASSLVISSYNEQFF.

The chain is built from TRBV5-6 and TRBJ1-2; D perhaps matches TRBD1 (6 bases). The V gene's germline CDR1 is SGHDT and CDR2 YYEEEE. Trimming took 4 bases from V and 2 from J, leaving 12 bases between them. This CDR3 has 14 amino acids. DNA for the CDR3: TGTGCCAGCAGCCCCTGGACAGCCAACTATGGCTACACCTTC. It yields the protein CASSPWTANYGYTF.

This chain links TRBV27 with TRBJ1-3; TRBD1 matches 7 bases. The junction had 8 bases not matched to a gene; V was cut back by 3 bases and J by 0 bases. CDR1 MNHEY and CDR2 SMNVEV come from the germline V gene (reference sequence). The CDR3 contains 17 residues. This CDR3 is CASSLRGQSFSGNTIYF. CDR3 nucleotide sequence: TGTGCCAGCAGTTTGAGGGGACAGTCGTTCTCTGGAAACACCATATATTTT.

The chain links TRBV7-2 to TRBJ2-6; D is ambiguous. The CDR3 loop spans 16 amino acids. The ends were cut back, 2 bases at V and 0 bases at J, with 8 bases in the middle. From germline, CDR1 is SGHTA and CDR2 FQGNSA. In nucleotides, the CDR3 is TGTGCCAGCAGCTTAAGACCGCTCTCTGGGGCCAACGTCCTGACTTTC. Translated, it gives CASSLRPLSGANVLTF.

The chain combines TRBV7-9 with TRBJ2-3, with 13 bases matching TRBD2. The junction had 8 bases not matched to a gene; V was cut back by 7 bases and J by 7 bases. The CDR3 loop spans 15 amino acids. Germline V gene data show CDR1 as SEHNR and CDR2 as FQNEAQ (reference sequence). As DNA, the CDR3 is TGTGCCAGCATACTACTAGCGGGGGGGATCAATACGCAGTATTTT. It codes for CASILLAGGINTQYF. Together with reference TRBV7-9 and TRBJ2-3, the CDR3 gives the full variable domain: DTGVSQNPRHKITKRGQNVTFRCDPISEHNRLYWYRQTLGQGPEFLTYFQNEAQLEKSRLLSDRFSAERPKGSFSTLEIQRTEQGDSAMYLCASILLAGGINTQYFGPGTRLTVL.

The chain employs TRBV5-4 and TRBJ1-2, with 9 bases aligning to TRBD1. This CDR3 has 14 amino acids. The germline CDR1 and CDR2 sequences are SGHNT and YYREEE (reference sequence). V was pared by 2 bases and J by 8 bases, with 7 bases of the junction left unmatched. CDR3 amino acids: CASSFHRGQEGYTF. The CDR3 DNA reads TGTGCCAGCAGCTTCCACAGGGGGCAAGAAGGCTACACCTTC.

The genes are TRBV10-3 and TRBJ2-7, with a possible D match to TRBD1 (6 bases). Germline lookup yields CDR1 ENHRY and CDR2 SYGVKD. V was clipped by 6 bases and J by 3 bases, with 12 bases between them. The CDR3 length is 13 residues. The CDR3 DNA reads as TGTGCCATCAGAGTACAGGGCAGCTACGAGCAGTACTTC. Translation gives CAIRVQGSYEQYF.

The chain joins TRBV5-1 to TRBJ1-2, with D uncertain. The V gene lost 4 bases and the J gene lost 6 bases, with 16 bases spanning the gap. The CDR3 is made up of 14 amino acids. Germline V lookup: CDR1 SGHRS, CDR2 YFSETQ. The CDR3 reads CASSPLGLPDGYTF. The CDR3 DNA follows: TGCGCCAGCAGCCCACTTGGGCTTCCAGATGGCTACACCTTC.

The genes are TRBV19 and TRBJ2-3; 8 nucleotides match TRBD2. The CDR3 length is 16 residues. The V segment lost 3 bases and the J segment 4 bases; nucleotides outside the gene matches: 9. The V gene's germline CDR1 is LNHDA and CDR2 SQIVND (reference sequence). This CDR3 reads CASSIPGGPFADTQYF. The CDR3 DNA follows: TGTGCCAGTAGTATTCCGGGGGGGCCTTTCGCAGATACGCAGTATTTT.

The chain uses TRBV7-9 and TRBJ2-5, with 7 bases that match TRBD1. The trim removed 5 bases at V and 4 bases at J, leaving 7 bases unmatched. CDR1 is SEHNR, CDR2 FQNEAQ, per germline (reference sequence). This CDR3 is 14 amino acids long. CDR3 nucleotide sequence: TGTGCCAGCAGCCAACAGGGGTTCCCAGAGACCCAGTACTTC. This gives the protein CASSQQGFPETQYF.

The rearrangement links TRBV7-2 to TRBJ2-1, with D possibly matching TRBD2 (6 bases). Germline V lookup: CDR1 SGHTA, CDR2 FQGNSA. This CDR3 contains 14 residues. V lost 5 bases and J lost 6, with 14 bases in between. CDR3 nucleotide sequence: TGTGCCAGCAGCAGGACGGGACTTTCCAATGAGCAGTTCTTC. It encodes CASSRTGLSNEQFF.

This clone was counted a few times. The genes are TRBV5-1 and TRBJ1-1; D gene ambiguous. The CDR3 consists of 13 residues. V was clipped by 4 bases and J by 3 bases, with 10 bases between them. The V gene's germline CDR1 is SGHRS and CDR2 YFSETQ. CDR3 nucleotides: TGCGCCAGCAGCGGGCCGGGATACACTGAAGCTTTCTTT. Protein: CASSGPGYTEAFF.

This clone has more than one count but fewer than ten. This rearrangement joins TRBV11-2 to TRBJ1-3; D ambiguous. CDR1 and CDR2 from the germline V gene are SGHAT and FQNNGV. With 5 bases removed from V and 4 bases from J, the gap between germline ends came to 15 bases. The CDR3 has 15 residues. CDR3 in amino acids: CASSPTPRFGNTIYF. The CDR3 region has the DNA TGTGCCAGCAGCCCTACACCCCGATTCGGAAACACCATATATTTT.

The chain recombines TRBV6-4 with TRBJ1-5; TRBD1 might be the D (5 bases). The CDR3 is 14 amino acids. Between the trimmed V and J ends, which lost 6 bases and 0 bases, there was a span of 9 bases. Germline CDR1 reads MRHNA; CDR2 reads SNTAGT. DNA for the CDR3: TGTGCCAGCAGCTGGGGGGATAGCAATCAGCCCCAGCATTTT. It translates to CASSWGDSNQPQHF.